This TCR beta chain was sequenced for a study of OX40 agonist ivuxolimab in advanced cancers. TCRdb keeps only in-frame clones here, not all; method: immunoSEQ multiplex PCR. The sample carries tens of thousands of clones, 89% recorded once. General study findings and limits: Near-lowest levels of clonal expansion characterized partial responders at 0.1-3.0 mg/kg. Expanded clones tended on average to be more numerous among CD8+ T cells than CD4+. At doses 0.1 to 3.0 mg/kg, CD4+ and CD8+ clones expanded.

For this clone: Antigen unknown.

Germline V CDR1 and CDR2: LGHNA, YNFKEQ. V was clipped by 0 bases and J by 4 bases, with 7 bases between them. The CDR3 is 13 residues long. This TCR was recovered from an adult with an advanced solid tumor such as melanoma, head and neck, liver or kidney cancer. The sequenced sample was CD4+ or CD8+ T cells sorted from blood, obtained in a trial of the OX40 agonist ivuxolimab. The chain links TRBV4-2 to TRBJ2-7; D is uncertain. The CDR3 DNA reads TGTGCCAGCAGCCAAGATTTGGGTTACGAGCAGTACTTC. Protein product: CASSQDLGYEQYF.